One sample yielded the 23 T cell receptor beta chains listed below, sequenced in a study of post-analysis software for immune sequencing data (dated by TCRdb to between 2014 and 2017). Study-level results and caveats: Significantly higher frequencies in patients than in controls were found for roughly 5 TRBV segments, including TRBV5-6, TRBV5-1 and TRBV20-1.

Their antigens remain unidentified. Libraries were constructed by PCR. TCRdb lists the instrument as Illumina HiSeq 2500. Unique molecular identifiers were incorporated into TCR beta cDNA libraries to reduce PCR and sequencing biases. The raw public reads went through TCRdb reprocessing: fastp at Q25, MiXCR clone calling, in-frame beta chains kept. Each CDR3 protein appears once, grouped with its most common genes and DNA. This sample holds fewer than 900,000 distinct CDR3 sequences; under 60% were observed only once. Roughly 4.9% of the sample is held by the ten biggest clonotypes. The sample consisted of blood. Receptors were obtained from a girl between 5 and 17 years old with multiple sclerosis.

CDR3 residues: CASSLDGGHNEQFF. CDR3 DNA: TGTGCCAGCAGTTTAGATGGCGGACACAATGAGCAGTTCTTC. The rearrangement links TRBV12-3 or TRBV12-4 to TRBJ2-1; D unresolved. V gave up 1 base and J gave up 5 bases, with 9 bases separating them. CDR3 length: 14 residues.

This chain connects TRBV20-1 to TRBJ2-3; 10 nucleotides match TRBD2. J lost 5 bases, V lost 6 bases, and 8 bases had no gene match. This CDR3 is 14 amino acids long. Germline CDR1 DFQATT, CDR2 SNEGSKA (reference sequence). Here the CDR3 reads CSATPGTSVDTQYF. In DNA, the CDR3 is TGCAGTGCCACACCCGGGACTAGCGTAGATACGCAGTATTTT.

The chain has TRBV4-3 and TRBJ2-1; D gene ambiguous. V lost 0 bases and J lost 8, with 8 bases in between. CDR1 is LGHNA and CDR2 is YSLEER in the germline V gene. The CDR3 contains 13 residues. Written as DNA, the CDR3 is TGCGCCAGCAGCCAAGATAGGACGGATGAGCAGTTCTTC. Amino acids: CASSQDRTDEQFF.

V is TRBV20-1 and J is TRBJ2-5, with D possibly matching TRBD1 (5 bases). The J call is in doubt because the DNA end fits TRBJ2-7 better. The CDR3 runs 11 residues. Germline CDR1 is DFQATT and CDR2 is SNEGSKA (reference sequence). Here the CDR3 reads CSADSYYEQYF. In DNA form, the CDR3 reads TGCAGTGCTGACAGCTACTACGAGCAGTACTTC.

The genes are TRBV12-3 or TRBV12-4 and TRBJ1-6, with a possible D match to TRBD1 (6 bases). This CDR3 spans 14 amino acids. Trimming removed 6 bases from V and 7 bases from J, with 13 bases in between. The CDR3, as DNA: TGTGCCAGCAGAAGGGACATGATAAATTCACCCCTCCACTTT. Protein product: CASRRDMINSPLHF.

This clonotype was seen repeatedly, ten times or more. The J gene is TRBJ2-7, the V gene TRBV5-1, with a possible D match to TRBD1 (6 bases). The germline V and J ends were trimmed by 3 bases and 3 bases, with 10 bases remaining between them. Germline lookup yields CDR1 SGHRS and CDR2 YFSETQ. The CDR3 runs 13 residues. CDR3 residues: CASSSGTIYEQYF. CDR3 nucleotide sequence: TGCGCCAGCAGCTCCGGGACAATCTACGAGCAGTACTTC.

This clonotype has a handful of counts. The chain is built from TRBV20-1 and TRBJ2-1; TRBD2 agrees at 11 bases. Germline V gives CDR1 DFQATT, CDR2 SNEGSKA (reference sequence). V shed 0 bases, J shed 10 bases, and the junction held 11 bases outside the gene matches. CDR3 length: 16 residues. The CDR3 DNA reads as TGCAGTGCTAGAGATCTGGGACTAGCGGAATTCCGGGAGCAGTTCTTC. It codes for CSARDLGLAEFREQFF.

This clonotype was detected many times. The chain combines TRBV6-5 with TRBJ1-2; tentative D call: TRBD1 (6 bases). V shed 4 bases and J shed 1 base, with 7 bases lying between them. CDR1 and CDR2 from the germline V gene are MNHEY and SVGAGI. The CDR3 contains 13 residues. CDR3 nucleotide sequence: TGTGCCAGCAGTTCGGACAGTAACTATGGCTACACCTTC. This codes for CASSSDSNYGYTF.

The CDR3 region is CASSLGSAEYNEQFF. CDR3 coding DNA: TGTGCCAGCAGCTTAGGGTCCGCCGAATACAATGAGCAGTTCTTC. The chain employs TRBV7-9 and TRBJ2-1; unclear D gene. Germline values: CDR1 SEHNR, CDR2 FQNEAQ (reference sequence). CDR3 length equals 15 residues. V was cut by 1 base and J by 4 bases, with 11 bases left in between.

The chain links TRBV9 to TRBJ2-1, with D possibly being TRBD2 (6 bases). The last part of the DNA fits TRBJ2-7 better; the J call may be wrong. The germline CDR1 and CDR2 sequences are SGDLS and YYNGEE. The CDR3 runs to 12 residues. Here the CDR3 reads CASSGSGNEQYF. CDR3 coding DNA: TGTGCCAGCAGCGGTAGCGGCAATGAGCAGTACTTC.

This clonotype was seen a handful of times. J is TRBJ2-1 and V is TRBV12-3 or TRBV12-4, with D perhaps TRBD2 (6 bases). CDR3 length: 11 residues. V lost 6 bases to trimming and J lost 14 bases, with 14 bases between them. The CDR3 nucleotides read TGTGCCAGCAGAACGGGCGGGAAGGAGTTCTTC. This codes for CASRTGGKEFF.

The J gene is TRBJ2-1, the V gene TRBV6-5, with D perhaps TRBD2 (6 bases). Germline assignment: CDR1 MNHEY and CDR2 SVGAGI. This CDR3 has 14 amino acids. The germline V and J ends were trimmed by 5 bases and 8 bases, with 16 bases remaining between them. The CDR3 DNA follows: TGTGCCAGCAGTCCACGCGGGACTCTTCATGAGCAGTTCTTC. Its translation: CASSPRGTLHEQFF.

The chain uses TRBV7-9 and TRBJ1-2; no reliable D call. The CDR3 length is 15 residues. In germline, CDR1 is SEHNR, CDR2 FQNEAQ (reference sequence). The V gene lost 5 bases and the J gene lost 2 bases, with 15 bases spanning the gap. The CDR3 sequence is CASSTGITLNYGYTF. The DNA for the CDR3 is TGTGCCAGCAGCACCGGGATCACCTTAAACTATGGCTACACCTTC.

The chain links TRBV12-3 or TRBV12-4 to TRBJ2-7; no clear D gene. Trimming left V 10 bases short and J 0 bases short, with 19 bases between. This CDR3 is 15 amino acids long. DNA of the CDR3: TGTGCCACCCTTTCCTCTTTTGAAGGCTCCTACGAGCAGTACTTC. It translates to CATLSSFEGSYEQYF.

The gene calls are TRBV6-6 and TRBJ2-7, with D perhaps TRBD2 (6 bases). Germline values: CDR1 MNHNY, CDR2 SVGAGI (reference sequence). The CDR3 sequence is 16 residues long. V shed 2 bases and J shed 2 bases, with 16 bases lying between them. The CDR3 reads CASSYLPALATYEQYF. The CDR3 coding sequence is TGTGCCAGCAGTTACCTCCCGGCACTAGCCACCTACGAGCAGTACTTC.

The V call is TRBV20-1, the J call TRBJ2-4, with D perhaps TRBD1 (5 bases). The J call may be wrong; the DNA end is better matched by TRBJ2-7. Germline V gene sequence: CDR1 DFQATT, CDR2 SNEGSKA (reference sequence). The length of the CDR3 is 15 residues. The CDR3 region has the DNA TGCAGTGCTAGAGATGTGGCAGGGCCTACCTACGAGCAGTACTTC. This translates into CSARDVAGPTYEQYF.

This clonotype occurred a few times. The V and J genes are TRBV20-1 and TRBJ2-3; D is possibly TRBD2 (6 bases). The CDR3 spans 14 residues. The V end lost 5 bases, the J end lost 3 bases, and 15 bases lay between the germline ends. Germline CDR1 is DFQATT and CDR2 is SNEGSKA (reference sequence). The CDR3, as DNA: TGCAGTGCTGCGGGGTGGGGAGTTACAGATACGCAGTATTTT. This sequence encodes CSAAGWGVTDTQYF.

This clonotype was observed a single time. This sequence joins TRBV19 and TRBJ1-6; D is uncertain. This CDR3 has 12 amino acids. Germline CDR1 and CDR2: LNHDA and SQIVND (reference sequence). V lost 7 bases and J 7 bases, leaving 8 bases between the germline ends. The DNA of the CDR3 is TGTGCCAGTACCGAACAAAATTCACCCCTCCACTTT. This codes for CASTEQNSPLHF.

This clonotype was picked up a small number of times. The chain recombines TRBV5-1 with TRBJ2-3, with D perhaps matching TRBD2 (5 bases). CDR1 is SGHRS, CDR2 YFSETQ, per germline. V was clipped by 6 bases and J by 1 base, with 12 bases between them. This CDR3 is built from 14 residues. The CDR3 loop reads CASTPLRGTDTQYF. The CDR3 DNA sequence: TGCGCCAGCACCCCCTTGAGGGGCACAGATACGCAGTATTTT.

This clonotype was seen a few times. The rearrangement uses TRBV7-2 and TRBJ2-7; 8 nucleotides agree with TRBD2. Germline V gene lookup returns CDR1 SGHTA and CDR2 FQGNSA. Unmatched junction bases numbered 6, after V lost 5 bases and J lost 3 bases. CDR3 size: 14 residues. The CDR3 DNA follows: TGTGCCAGCAGCAGCTATGCGGGAGGCTACGAGCAGTACTTC. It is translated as CASSSYAGGYEQYF. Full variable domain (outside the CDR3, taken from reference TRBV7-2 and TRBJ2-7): GAGVSQSPSNKVTEKGKDVELRCDPISGHTALYWYRQSLGQGLEFLIYFQGNSAPDKSGLPSDRFSAERTGGSVSTLTIQRTQQEDSAVYLCASSSYAGGYEQYFGPGTRLTVT.

The CDR3 region is CSARRGASDTQYF. DNA for the CDR3: TGCAGTGCTAGAAGGGGGGCCTCAGATACGCAGTATTTT. This chain connects TRBV20-1 to TRBJ2-3; D possibly matches TRBD1 or TRBD2 (6 bases each). V was cut by 2 bases and J by 4 bases, with 10 bases left in between. Germline V gene sequence: CDR1 DFQATT, CDR2 SNEGSKA (reference sequence). The CDR3 loop spans 13 amino acids.

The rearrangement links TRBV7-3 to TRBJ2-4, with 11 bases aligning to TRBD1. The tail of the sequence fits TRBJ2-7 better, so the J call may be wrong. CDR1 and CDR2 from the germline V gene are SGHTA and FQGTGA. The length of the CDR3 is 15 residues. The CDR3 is CASSSGQGASYEQYF. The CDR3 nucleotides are TGTGCCAGCAGCTCTGGACAGGGGGCCTCCTACGAGCAGTACTTC.

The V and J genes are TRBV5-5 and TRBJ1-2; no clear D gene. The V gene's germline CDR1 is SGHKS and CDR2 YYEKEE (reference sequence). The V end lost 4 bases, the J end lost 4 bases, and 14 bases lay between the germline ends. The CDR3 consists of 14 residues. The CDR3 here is CASSLELFGYGYTF. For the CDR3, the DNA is TGTGCCAGCAGCCTAGAGTTATTCGGCTATGGCTACACCTTC.